Following are 18 T cell receptor beta chains from one sample sequenced in a study of shared clonotypes between healthy human individuals (dated by TCRdb to 2020 to 2021). The library was built by means of the immunoSEQ multiplex PCR assay. TCRdb provides this immuneACCESS table in a form limited to in-frame rearrangements. Some clones are lacking; in checked studies, under half of them reflect an unresolved V gene, and why the rest are absent is not known. The sample records 2 million to 2.5 million clones, 90% to 95% of which are singletons. Under 0.45% of the sample rests with the top ten. Sample: naive CD4+ T cells from PBMCs. What this sample's cell subset or site label stands for: CD45RA+ positively selected. The source of these receptors is a man aged 18 to 30 in good health. Some clones in this sample may be carry-over from other donors' samples.

This chain links TRBV18 with TRBJ2-5, with D tentatively TRBD1 (5 bases). Trimming cost V 6 bases and J 1 base, with 18 bases left between them. Germline CDR1 is KGHSH and CDR2 is LQKENI. This CDR3 has 16 residues. Here the CDR3 DNA reads TGTGCCAGCTCGCCCCTAAGGGGCCACGTCCAAGAGACCCAGTACTTC. Amino acid sequence: CASSPLRGHVQETQYF.

The V gene is TRBV9, the J gene TRBJ2-3; D is tentatively TRBD1 or TRBD2 (5 bases each). CDR3 length equals 15 residues. V was clipped by 0 bases and J by 6 bases, with 14 bases between them. Germline V gene lookup returns CDR1 SGDLS and CDR2 YYNGEE. The DNA for the CDR3 is TGTGCCAGCAGCGTAGCCCCCTGGGGGTCCGATACGCAGTATTTT. This translates into CASSVAPWGSDTQYF.

The CDR3 DNA sequence: TGTGCCAGCAGGAATACCGCGGATGGCTACACCTTC. As protein: CASRNTADGYTF. The chain recombines TRBV19 with TRBJ1-2; D is unclear. V lost 9 bases and J lost 6, with 14 bases in between. The CDR3 length is 12 residues. Germline V lookup: CDR1 LNHDA, CDR2 SQIVND (reference sequence).

The chain couples TRBV9 to TRBJ2-7; 7 bases line up with TRBD2. Germline V lookup: CDR1 SGDLS, CDR2 YYNGEE. CDR3 length equals 14 residues. With 1 base clipped from V and 5 bases from J, the junction kept 6 bases outside the gene matches. The CDR3 DNA reads as TGTGCCAGCAGCGTAACCGGGACTAACCACGAGCAGTACTTC. Translation: CASSVTGTNHEQYF.

The V call is TRBV7-2, the J call TRBJ2-4; a weak D match, TRBD2 (6 bases). This CDR3 has 16 residues. Germline V lookup: CDR1 SGHTA, CDR2 FQGNSA. The ends were cut back, 1 base at V and 7 bases at J, with 17 bases in the middle. This CDR3 is CASSLGIRTTYNIQYF. The CDR3, as DNA: TGTGCCAGCAGCTTAGGGATTCGGACTACTTATAACATTCAGTACTTC.

The J gene is TRBJ1-1, the V gene TRBV30, with D perhaps TRBD1 (6 bases). Trimming took off 2 bases at V and 5 bases at J, with 15 bases between the two ends. The CDR3 extends over 14 amino acids. From germline, CDR1 is GTSNPN and CDR2 SVGIG (reference sequence). The CDR3 DNA is TGTGCCTGGAGTATGAACCTACAGGGAACTGAAGCTTTCTTT. Translated: CAWSMNLQGTEAFF. Full variable domain (rest looked up from reference TRBV30 and TRBJ1-1): SQTIHQWPATLVQPVGSPLSLECTVEGTSNPNLYWYRQAAGRGLQLLFYSVGIGQISSEVPQNLSASRPQDRQFILSSKKLLLSDSGFYLCAWSMNLQGTEAFFGQGTRLTVV.

This chain links TRBV5-1 with TRBJ2-1; possible D gene TRBD1, 7 bases. V was pared by 3 bases and J by 8 bases, with 18 bases between. Germline CDR1 SGHRS, CDR2 YFSETQ. The CDR3 has 15 amino acids. The CDR3 DNA follows: TGCGCCAGCAGCTCGCGGGGACAGCTCGGGGATGAGCAGTTCTTC. Its translation is CASSSRGQLGDEQFF.

This clone was recorded only once. The rearrangement links TRBV19 to TRBJ1-5; 7 bases match TRBD1. V lost 3 bases and J lost 4; bases outside the gene matches: 6. Germline loops: CDR1 LNHDA, CDR2 SQIVND (reference sequence). The CDR3 spans 15 residues. The CDR3 reads CASSITPTGNQPQHF. CDR3 nucleotides: TGTGCCAGTAGTATTACCCCGACAGGGAATCAGCCCCAGCATTTT.

This sequence joins TRBV5-1 and TRBJ1-1; 8 bases are shared with TRBD1. Looked up from germline, CDR1 is SGHRS and CDR2 is YFSETQ. The CDR3 is 16 amino acids. Trimming took 3 bases from V and 5 from J; bases not matched to a gene: 12. The CDR3 nucleotides are TGCGCCAGCAGCTCGGGTAACACAGGGGGTCGGACTGAAGCTTTCTTT. It encodes CASSSGNTGGRTEAFF.

The chain is built from TRBV18 and TRBJ2-7, with TRBD2 matching over 9 bases. CDR1 KGHSH and CDR2 LQKENI come from the germline V gene. This CDR3 region has 14 residues. V was clipped by 3 bases and J by 4 bases; unmatched bases: 4. CDR3 nucleotides: TGTGCCAGCTCACCCCTAGCGGGGTTATACGAGCAGTACTTC. Encoded protein: CASSPLAGLYEQYF.

Written as DNA, the CDR3 is TGTGCCAGCAGTTACGTTGGGCGGCAAGAGACCCAGTACTTC. Translation gives CASSYVGRQETQYF. This rearrangement joins TRBV6-6 to TRBJ2-5; D remains unclear. Trimming removed 2 bases at V and 2 bases at J, with 9 bases between. The CDR3 runs to 14 residues. Germline CDR1 reads MNHNY; CDR2 reads SVGAGI (reference sequence).

For this clone: A read error is likely, as this CDR3 ends without the conserved phenylalanine or tryptophan. The DNA is omitted, as the CDR3 cannot be located on it reliably, and the CDR3 follows TCRdb's listing. J is TRBJ1-1 and V is TRBV6-1; the DNA was not compared with TRBD1, the D call given in the table. The CDR3 numbers 10 amino acids, ends counted. CDR1 MNHNS and CDR2 SASEGT come from the germline V gene. The CDR3 reads CASSHSGQLL.

The V and J genes are TRBV7-7 and TRBJ1-1; 9 bases are shared with TRBD1. Germline V gene lookup returns CDR1 SSHAT and CDR2 FNYEAQ (reference sequence). Losses at the gene ends were 2 bases for V and 1 base for J; bases not matched to a gene: 17. The CDR3 runs 20 residues. The DNA for the CDR3 is TGTGCCAGCAGCTTACCCGGCCGGGACAGGGCGTTCAGTGGGAACACTGAAGCTTTCTTT. The encoded protein is CASSLPGRDRAFSGNTEAFF.

This clone has more than one count but fewer than ten. V usage is TRBV11-2 and J usage is TRBJ2-2, with 7 bases identical to TRBD2. Trimming took 5 bases from V and 5 from J; bases not matched to a gene: 8. Germline CDR1 is SGHAT and CDR2 is FQNNGV. This CDR3 has 15 residues. Written as DNA, the CDR3 is TGTGCCAGCAGCGTGAGGCTAGCGGCAACCGGGGAGCTGTTTTTT. Its translation: CASSVRLAATGELFF.

The chain has TRBV5-1 and TRBJ2-7, with D perhaps TRBD2 (6 bases). The CDR3 loop spans 14 amino acids. The germline gives CDR1 SGHRS, CDR2 YFSETQ. V shed 3 bases and J shed 1 base, with 11 bases lying between them. The CDR3 protein is CASSWRDRSYEQYF. The DNA for the CDR3 is TGCGCCAGCAGCTGGAGGGATAGATCCTACGAGCAGTACTTC.

V gene TRBV18 combines with J gene TRBJ2-7, with 8 nucleotides matching TRBD1. CDR1 is KGHSH, CDR2 LQKENI, per germline. V shed 2 bases and J 1 base; nucleotides not matched to a gene: 4. This CDR3 spans 15 amino acids. The CDR3: CASSPYRGSSYEQYF. CDR3 bases: TGTGCCAGCTCACCATACAGGGGGTCATCCTACGAGCAGTACTTC.

The rearrangement links TRBV4-1 to TRBJ1-4; D possibly corresponds to TRBD1 (5 bases). V dropped 1 base and J dropped 8 bases, with 17 bases sitting between them. There are 16 residues in the CDR3. The germline V gene has CDR1 MGHRA and CDR2 YSYEKL. The CDR3 loop is CASSQGFTRGDEKLFF. As DNA, the CDR3 is TGCGCCAGCAGCCAAGGATTTACGCGGGGGGACGAAAAACTGTTTTTT.

The chain couples TRBV28 to TRBJ1-1, with D possibly TRBD1 on 5 matching bases. The germline V and J ends were trimmed by 1 base and 4 bases, with 16 bases remaining between them. This CDR3 has 16 amino acids. The germline V gene has CDR1 MDHEN and CDR2 SYDVKM. CDR3 nucleotides: TGTGCCAGCAGTTTATTGGGCGGGCAGGGCGTCACTGAAGCTTTCTTT. This sequence encodes CASSLLGGQGVTEAFF. The full variable domain, rest sourced from reference TRBV28 and TRBJ1-1, is DVKVTQSSRYLVKRTGEKVFLECVQDMDHENMFWYRQDPGLGLRLIYFSYDVKMKEKGDIPEGYSVSREKKERFSLILESASTNQTSMYLCASSLLGGQGVTEAFFGQGTRLTVV.